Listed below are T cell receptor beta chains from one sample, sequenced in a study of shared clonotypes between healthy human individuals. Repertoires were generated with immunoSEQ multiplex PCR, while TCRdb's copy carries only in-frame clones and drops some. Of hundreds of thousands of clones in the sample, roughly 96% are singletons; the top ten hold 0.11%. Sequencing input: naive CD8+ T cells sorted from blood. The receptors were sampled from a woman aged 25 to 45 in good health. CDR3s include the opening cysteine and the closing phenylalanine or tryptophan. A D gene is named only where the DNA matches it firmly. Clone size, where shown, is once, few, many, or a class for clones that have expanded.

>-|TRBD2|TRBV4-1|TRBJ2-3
CASSLLAGTDTQYF
TGCGCCAGCAGCCTACTAGCGGGTACAGATACGCAGTATTTT
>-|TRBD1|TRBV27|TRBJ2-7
CASSSIGTGEYEQYF
TGTGCCAGCAGTTCTATCGGGACAGGGGAATACGAGCAGTACTTC
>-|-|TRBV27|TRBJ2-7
CASSLLSGGRLETYEQYF
TGTGCCAGCAGTCTTCTCTCCGGGGGCAGGCTAGAAACCTACGAGCAGTACTTC
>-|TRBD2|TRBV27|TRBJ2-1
CASSLGLGGNEQFF
TGTGCCAGCAGTTTGGGACTAGGGGGCAATGAGCAGTTCTTC
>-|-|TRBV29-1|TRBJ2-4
CSVVGGGAKNIQYF
TGCAGCGTTGTGGGAGGGGGTGCGAAAAACATTCAGTACTTC
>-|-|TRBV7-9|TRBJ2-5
CASSLGPGLVETQYF
TGTGCCAGCAGCTTAGGTCCGGGGCTGGTGGAGACCCAGTACTTC
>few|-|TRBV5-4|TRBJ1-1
CASSSMNTEAFF
TGTGCCAGCAGCTCAATGAACACTGAAGCTTTCTTT
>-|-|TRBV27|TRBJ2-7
CASSFFGGSYEQYF
TGTGCCAGCAGTTTTTTTGGGGGCTCCTACGAGCAGTACTTC
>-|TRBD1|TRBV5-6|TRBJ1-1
CASSLSRDSTEAFF
TGTGCCAGCAGCCTGAGCCGGGACAGTACTGAAGCTTTCTTT
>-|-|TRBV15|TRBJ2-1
CATSTLSYNEQFF
TGTGCCACCTCTACTCTCTCCTACAATGAGCAGTTCTTC
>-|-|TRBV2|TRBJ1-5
CASGVGGNQPQHF
TGTGCCAGCGGAGTGGGCGGGAATCAGCCCCAGCATTTT
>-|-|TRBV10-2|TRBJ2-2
CASQGPFLSTGELFF
TGCGCCAGCCAGGGACCCTTCCTCTCCACCGGGGAGCTGTTTTTT
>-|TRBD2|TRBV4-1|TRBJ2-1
CASSRERTSSYNEQFF
TGCGCCAGCAGCCGGGAAAGGACTAGCAGCTACAATGAGCAGTTCTTC
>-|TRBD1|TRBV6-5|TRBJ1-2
CASRGGTYGYTF
TGTGCCAGCAGAGGGGGCACCTATGGCTACACCTTC
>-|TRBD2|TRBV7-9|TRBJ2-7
CASSLVTSGTDEQYF
TGTGCCAGCAGCTTAGTGACTAGCGGGACGGACGAGCAGTACTTC
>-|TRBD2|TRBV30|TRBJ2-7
CAWSVRLDGGRRYEQYF
TGTGCCTGGAGTGTAAGGTTGGACGGGGGGAGAAGATACGAGCAGTACTTC
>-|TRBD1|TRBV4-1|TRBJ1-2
CASSQQDRGLLGYGYTF
TGCGCCAGCAGCCAGCAAGACAGGGGGCTGTTGGGCTATGGCTACACCTTC
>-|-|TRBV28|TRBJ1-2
CASSLDPVMVSNYGYTF
TGTGCCAGCAGTTTAGACCCCGTGATGGTTTCTAACTATGGCTACACCTTC
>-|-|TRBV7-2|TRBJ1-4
CASSRPGEKLFF
TGTGCCAGCAGCCGGCCAGGGGAAAAACTGTTTTTT
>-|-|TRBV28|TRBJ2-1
CASSFPGLYNEQFF
TGTGCCAGCAGTTTTCCGGGACTTTACAATGAGCAGTTCTTC
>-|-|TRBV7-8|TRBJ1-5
CASSLGYNQPQHF
TGTGCCAGCAGCCTAGGGTACAATCAGCCCCAGCATTTT
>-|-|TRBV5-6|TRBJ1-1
CASSLAQGSTEAFF
TGTGCCAGCAGCTTGGCCCAGGGGAGCACTGAAGCTTTCTTT
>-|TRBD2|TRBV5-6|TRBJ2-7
CASSLTSGMNYEQYF
TGTGCCAGCAGCCTCACTAGCGGGATGAACTACGAGCAGTACTTC
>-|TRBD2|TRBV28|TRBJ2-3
CASSSITVLAGGGTDTQYF
TGTGCCAGCAGTTCGATAACGGTCCTAGCGGGAGGGGGCACAGATACGCAGTATTTT
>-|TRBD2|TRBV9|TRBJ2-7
CASSPSGSILLDEQYF
TGTGCCAGCAGCCCTAGCGGGAGTATCTTGCTGGACGAGCAGTACTTC
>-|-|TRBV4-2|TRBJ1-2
CASSPETAQANGYTF
TGTGCCAGCAGCCCAGAGACAGCGCAGGCCAATGGCTACACCTTC
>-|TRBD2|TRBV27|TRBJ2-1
CASRTLSGRGTEQFF
TGTGCCAGCCGCACACTAAGCGGGAGAGGTACTGAGCAGTTCTTC
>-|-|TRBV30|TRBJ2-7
CACFQGPSSYEQYF
TGTGCCTGTTTCCAGGGGCCCTCATCCTACGAGCAGTACTTC
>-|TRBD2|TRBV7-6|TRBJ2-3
CASSLEVAGALSDTQYF
TGTGCCAGCAGCTTAGAGGTTGCGGGAGCTCTTTCAGATACGCAGTATTTT
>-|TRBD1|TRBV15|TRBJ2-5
CATRPLQQQGYQETQYF
TGTGCCACCAGGCCCTTACAACAACAGGGGTACCAAGAGACCCAGTACTTC
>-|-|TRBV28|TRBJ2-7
CASSPLEGGNEQYF
TGTGCCAGCAGTCCCTTAGAAGGGGGGAACGAGCAGTACTTC
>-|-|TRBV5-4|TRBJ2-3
CASRDPETDTQYF
TGTGCCAGCAGGGACCCGGAGACAGATACGCAGTATTTT
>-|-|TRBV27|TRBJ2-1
CASTHSVGQQPGDEQFF
TGTGCCAGCACCCACTCGGTTGGACAGCAACCTGGAGATGAGCAGTTCTTC
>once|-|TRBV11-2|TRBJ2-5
CASSSFGEAPGETQYF
TGTGCCAGCAGCTCCTTCGGGGAGGCGCCAGGGGAGACCCAGTACTTC
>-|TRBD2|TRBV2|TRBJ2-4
CASSGGAGGARGQYF
TGTGCCAGCAGTGGCGGCGCGGGAGGAGCAAGGGGTCAGTACTTC
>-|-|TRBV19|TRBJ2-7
CASSNSYEQYF
TGTGCCAGTAGTAACAGCTACGAGCAGTACTTC
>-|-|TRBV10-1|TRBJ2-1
CASSETGTHSYNEQFF
TGCGCCAGCAGTGAGACCGGGACACACTCCTACAATGAGCAGTTCTTC